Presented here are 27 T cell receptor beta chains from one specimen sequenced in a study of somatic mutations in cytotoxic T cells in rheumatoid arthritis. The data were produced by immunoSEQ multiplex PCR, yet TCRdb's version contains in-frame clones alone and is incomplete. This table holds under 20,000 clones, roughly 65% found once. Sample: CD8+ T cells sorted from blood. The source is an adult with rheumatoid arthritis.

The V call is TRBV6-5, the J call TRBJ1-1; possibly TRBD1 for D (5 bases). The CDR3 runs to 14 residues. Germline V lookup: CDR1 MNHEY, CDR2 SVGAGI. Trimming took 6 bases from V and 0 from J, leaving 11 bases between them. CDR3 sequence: CASSRQFVNTEAFF. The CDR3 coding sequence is TGTGCCAGCAGCAGACAGTTCGTGAACACTGAAGCTTTCTTT.

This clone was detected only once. CDR3 nucleotides: TGTGCCAGCAGCTTAGGGTCTCGGCGAGATACGCAGTATTTT. As protein: CASSLGSRRDTQYF. V gene TRBV7-8 combines with J gene TRBJ2-3; D ambiguous. The CDR3 has 14 residues. Germline CDR1 is SGHVS and CDR2 is FQNEAQ. Trimming took off 1 base at V and 5 bases at J, with 10 bases between the two ends. Supplemented by reference TRBV7-8 and TRBJ2-3, the full variable domain reads GAGVSQSPRYKVAKRGQDVALRCDPISGHVSLFWYQQALGQGPEFLTYFQNEAQLDKSGLPSDRFFAERPEGSVSTLKIQRTQQEDSAVYLCASSLGSRRDTQYFGPGTRLTVL.

CDR3: CASRNPRDSSNSPLHF. DNA of the CDR3: TGTGCCAGCAGGAACCCCCGGGACAGCTCTAATTCACCCCTCCACTTT. The chain is built from TRBV28 and TRBJ1-6; 7 nucleotides align to TRBD1. CDR1 and CDR2 from the germline V gene are MDHEN and SYDVKM. This CDR3 has 16 residues. V lost 6 bases, J lost 6 bases, and 11 bases stayed unmatched.

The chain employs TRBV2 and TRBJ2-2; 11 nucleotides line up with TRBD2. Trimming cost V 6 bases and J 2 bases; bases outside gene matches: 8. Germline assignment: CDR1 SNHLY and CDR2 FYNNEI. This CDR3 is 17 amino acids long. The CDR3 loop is CASSDETSGINTGELFF. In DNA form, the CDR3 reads TGTGCCAGCAGCGACGAGACTAGCGGGATTAACACCGGGGAGCTGTTTTTT.

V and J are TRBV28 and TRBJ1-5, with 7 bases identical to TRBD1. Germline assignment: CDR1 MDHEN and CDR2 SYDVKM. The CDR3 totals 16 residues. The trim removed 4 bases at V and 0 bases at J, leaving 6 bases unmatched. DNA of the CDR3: TGTGCCAGCAGTTACCAACAGGGGTATAGCAATCAGCCCCAGCATTTT. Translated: CASSYQQGYSNQPQHF.

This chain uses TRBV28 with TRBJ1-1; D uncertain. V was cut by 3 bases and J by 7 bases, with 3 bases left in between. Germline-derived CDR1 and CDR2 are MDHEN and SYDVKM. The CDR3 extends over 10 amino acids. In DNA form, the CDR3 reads TGTGCCAGCAGTTTGAATGAAGCTTTCTTT. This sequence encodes CASSLNEAFF.

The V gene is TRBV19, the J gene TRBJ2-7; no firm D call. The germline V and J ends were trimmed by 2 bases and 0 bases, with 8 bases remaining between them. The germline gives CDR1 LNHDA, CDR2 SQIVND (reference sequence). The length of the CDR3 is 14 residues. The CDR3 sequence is CASSIRPDSYEQYF. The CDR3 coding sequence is TGTGCCAGTAGTATACGCCCGGACTCCTACGAGCAGTACTTC.

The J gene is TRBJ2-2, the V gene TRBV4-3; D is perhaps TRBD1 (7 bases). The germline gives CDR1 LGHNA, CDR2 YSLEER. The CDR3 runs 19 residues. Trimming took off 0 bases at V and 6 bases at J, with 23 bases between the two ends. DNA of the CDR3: TGCGCCAGCAGCCAAGAAGAAGAAAGACAGGGCTGGGACTCCGGGGAGCTGTTTTTT. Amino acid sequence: CASSQEEERQGWDSGELFF.

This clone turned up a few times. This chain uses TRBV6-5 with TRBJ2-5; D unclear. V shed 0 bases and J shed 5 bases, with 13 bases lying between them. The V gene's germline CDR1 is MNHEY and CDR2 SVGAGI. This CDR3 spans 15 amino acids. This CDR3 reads CASSYSSSSAETQYF. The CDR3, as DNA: TGTGCCAGCAGTTACTCGAGCTCATCGGCGGAGACCCAGTACTTC.

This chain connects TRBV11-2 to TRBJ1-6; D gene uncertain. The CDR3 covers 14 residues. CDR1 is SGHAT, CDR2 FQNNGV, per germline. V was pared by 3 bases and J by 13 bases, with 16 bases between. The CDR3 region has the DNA TGTGCCAGCAGCTTCCCTACCTCGGGAATGCCCCTCCACTTT. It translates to CASSFPTSGMPLHF.

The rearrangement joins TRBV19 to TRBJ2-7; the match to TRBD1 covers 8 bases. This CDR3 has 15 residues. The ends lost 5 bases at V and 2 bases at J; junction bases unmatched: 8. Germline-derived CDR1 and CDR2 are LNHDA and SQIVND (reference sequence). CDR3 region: CASSARDRSTYEQYF. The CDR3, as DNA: TGTGCCAGTAGTGCGCGGGACAGGAGCACCTACGAGCAGTACTTC.

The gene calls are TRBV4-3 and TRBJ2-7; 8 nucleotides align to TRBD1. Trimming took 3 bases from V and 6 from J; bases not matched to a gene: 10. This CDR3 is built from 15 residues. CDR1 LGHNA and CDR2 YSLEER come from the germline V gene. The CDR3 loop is CASSHGTGGISEQYF. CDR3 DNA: TGCGCCAGCAGCCATGGAACAGGGGGTATTAGCGAGCAGTACTTC.

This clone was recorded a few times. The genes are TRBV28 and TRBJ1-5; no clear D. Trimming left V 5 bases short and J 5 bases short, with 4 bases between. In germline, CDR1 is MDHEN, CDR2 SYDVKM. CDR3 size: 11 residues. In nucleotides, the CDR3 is TGTGCCAGCAGTAGTTATCAGCCCCAGCATTTT. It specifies CASSSYQPQHF.

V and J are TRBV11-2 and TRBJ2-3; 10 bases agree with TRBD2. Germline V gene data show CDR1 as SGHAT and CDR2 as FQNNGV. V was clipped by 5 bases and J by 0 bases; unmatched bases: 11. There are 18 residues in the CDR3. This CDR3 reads CASSQAASGGPSTDTQYF. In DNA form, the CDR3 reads TGTGCCAGCAGCCAAGCTGCTAGCGGGGGCCCCAGCACAGATACGCAGTATTTT.

The CDR3 DNA reads TGTGCCAGCAGCCCTACTGGGGGGGCTAGAGAGACCCAGTACTTC. Protein sequence: CASSPTGGARETQYF. The chain is built from TRBV11-2 and TRBJ2-5, with D perhaps TRBD2 (7 bases). V lost 5 bases and J lost 4, with 17 bases in between. The germline V gene has CDR1 SGHAT and CDR2 FQNNGV. The CDR3 has 15 amino acids.

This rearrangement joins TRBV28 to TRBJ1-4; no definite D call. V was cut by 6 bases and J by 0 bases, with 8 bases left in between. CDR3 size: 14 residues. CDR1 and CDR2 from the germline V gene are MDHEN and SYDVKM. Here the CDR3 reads CASSPIATNEKLFF. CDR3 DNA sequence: TGTGCCAGCAGCCCAATCGCAACTAATGAAAAACTGTTTTTT.

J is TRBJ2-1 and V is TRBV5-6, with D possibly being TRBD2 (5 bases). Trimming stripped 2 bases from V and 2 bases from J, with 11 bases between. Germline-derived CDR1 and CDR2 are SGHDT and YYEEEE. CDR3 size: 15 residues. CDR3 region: CASSLDSRAYNEQFF. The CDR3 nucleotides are TGTGCCAGCAGCTTAGATTCGAGGGCCTACAATGAGCAGTTCTTC.

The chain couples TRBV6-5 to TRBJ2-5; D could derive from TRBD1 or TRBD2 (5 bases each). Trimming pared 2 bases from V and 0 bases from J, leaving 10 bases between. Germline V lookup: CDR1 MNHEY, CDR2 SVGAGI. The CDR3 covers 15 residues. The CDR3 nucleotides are TGTGCCAGCAGTTACGAGGGACGGAACCAAGAGACCCAGTACTTC. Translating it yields CASSYEGRNQETQYF.

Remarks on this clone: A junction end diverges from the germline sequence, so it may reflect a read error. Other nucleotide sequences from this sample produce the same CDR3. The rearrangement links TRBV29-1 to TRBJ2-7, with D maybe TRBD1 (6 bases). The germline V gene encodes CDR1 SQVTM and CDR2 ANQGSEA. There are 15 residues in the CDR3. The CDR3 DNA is TGTAGCGTTGAAGTCCACAGGGTGGGGGCCTACGAGCAGTACTTC. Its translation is CSVEVHRVGAYEQYF.

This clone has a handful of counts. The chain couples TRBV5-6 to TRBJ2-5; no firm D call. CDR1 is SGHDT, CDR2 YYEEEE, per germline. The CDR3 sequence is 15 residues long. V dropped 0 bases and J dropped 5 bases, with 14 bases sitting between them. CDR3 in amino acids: CASSLVTVPGETQYF. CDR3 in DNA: TGTGCCAGCAGCTTGGTGACTGTGCCCGGGGAGACCCAGTACTTC.

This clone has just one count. The CDR3 is CASSYGQDTQETQYF. The CDR3 DNA reads as TGTGCCAGCAGTTACGGACAGGACACTCAAGAGACCCAGTACTTC. The V gene is TRBV6-5, the J gene TRBJ2-5; 7 positions agree with TRBD1. This CDR3 spans 15 amino acids. The V gene end was trimmed by 2 bases and the J gene end by 2 bases; junction bases not matched to a gene: 5. CDR1 and CDR2 from the germline V gene are MNHEY and SVGAGI.

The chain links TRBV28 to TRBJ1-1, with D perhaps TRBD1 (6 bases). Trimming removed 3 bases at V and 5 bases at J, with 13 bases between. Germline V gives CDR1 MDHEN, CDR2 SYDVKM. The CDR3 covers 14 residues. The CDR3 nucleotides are TGTGCCAGCAGTTTGGGGGGCAGATATACTGAAGCTTTCTTT. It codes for CASSLGGRYTEAFF.

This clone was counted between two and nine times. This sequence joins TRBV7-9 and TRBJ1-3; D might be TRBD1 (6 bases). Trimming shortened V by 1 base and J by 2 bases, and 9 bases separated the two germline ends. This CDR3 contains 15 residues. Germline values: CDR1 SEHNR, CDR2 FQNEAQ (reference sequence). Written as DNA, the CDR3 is TGTGCCAGCAGCTTAGAGGCAGGGGCTGGAAACACCATATATTTT. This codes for CASSLEAGAGNTIYF.

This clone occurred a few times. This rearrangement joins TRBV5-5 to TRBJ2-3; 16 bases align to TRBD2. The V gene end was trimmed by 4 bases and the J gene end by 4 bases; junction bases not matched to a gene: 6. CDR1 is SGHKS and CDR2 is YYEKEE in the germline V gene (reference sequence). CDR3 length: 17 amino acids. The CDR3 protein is CASSREGLAGGSDTQYF. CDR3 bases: TGTGCCAGCAGCCGGGAGGGACTAGCGGGGGGGTCAGATACGCAGTATTTT.

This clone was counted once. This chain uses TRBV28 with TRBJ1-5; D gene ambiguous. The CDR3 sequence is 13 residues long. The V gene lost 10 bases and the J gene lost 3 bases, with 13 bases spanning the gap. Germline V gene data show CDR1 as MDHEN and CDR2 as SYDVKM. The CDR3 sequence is CATRPEFNQPQHF. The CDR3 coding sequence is TGTGCCACCCGCCCCGAATTCAATCAGCCCCAGCATTTT.

The DNA of the CDR3 is TGTGCCACCAGCCTTTTTCTCGGGGGCGAAGGTCAAGAGACCCAGTACTTC. Translated, it gives CATSLFLGGEGQETQYF. The rearrangement links TRBV15 to TRBJ2-5; D is tentatively TRBD1 or TRBD2 (6 bases each). CDR1 and CDR2 (germline): LNHNV, YYDKDF (reference sequence). The CDR3 length is 17 residues. Between the trimmed V and J ends, which lost 5 bases and 2 bases, there was a span of 21 bases.

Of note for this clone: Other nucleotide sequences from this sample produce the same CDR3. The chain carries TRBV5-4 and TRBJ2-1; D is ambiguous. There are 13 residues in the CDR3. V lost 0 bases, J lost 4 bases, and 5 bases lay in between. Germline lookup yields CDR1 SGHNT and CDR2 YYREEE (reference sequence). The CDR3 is CASSLGLYNEQFF. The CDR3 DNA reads TGTGCCAGCAGCTTGGGGCTGTACAATGAGCAGTTCTTC.